The sequence of this TCR beta chain was determined in a study of neurological immune-mediated disorders. Germline CDR1 SGHNT, CDR2 YYREEE (reference sequence). Trimming pared 0 bases from V and 4 bases from J, leaving 11 bases between. The CDR3 spans 16 residues. TCRdb analysed the 5' RACE reads with MiXCR anew, one entry per CDR3 protein. The sample shows tens of thousands of distinct CDR3 sequences, about 9.3% of them seen only once. This clonotype was counted many times. This receptor was taken from a man between 35 and 55 years old in good health. V usage is TRBV5-4 and J usage is TRBJ1-6; D is uncertain. The sequencing input was PBMCs. As DNA, the CDR3 is TGTGCCAGCAGCTTGGCCAGTGGGCTATATAATTCACCCCTCCACTTT. It is translated as CASSLASGLYNSPLHF.